This T cell receptor beta chain was observed in a study of control samples from healthy donors and cancer patients. Measured with immunoSEQ multiplex PCR; TCRdb has only the in-frame clones, and not every one. The sample lists 130,000 to 150,000 clones, about 91% occurring once. V lost 2 bases and J 7 bases, leaving 17 bases between the germline ends. Germline V gene lookup returns CDR1 SQVTM and CDR2 ANQGSEA. The CDR3 contains 14 residues. Sequenced: blood. The gene calls are TRBV29-1 and TRBJ1-2; D not certain. The source of this sequence is a man aged 30 to 45 in good health. The CDR3 protein is CSVEIGRAPSGYTF. The CDR3 region has the DNA TGCAGCGTTGAAATAGGTAGGGCTCCCAGTGGCTACACCTTC.